Shown below are 29 T cell receptor beta chains from a single sample sequenced in a study of T-cell reconstitution after alpha-beta-depleted transplantation in children. TCRbeta library construction was performed incorporating unique molecular identifiers. TCRdb reprocessed the PCR reads via MiXCR and lists one record per CDR3 protein. The sample contains about 200,000 distinct CDR3 sequences, roughly a sixth of which appear only once. The sample here was PBMCs, mostly from graft donor cells, taken 360 days after TCRalphabeta/CD19-depleted stem cell transplant. The source of these receptors is a male patient aged 2 to 9 who had a stem cell transplant for acute lymphoblastic leukemia, so the T cells may come from the graft donor.

This clonotype was observed a handful of times. The chain recombines TRBV10-3 with TRBJ2-7; D is uncertain. Per the germline V gene, CDR1 is ENHRY and CDR2 is SYGVKD. CDR3 size: 13 residues. V was clipped by 4 bases and J by 0 bases, with 7 bases between them. The CDR3 nucleotides read TGTGCCATCAGTGGACCCCTCTCCTACGAGCAGTACTTC. It is translated as CAISGPLSYEQYF.

The chain has TRBV6-5 and TRBJ1-1, with D tentatively TRBD1 (5 bases). The V and J ends lost 2 bases and 1 base respectively, with 8 bases between them. CDR1 is MNHEY, CDR2 SVGAGI, per germline. The CDR3 has 14 residues. CDR3 nucleotides: TGTGCCAGCAGTTACCGAGACAGGAACACTGAAGCTTTCTTT. This encodes CASSYRDRNTEAFF.

The table lists this clonotype with a few counts. V is TRBV7-2 and J is TRBJ2-5; 9 nucleotides align to TRBD2. The J segment lost 2 bases and the V segment lost 1 base, leaving 5 bases of the junction unmatched. Per the germline V gene, CDR1 is SGHTA and CDR2 is FQGNSA. The CDR3 runs to 16 residues. In DNA form, the CDR3 reads TGTGCCAGCAGCTTAGTAGGCGGGGGGGTACAAGAGACCCAGTACTTC. This sequence encodes CASSLVGGGVQETQYF. Full variable domain (rest looked up from reference TRBV7-2 and TRBJ2-5): GAGVSQSPSNKVTEKGKDVELRCDPISGHTALYWYRQSLGQGLEFLIYFQGNSAPDKSGLPSDRFSAERTGGSVSTLTIQRTQQEDSAVYLCASSLVGGGVQETQYFGPGTRLLVL.

This clonotype was observed a few times. The chain couples TRBV15 to TRBJ1-6, with 8 bases that match TRBD1. Germline V gene data show CDR1 as LNHNV and CDR2 as YYDKDF (reference sequence). Germline trimming cut 5 bases from V and 10 bases from J; bases unmatched to any gene: 10. The CDR3 consists of 15 residues. The chain's CDR3 is CATSGSGTGGSPLHF. In DNA form, the CDR3 reads TGTGCCACCAGCGGATCCGGGACAGGAGGCTCACCCCTCCACTTT.

The J gene is TRBJ1-5, the V gene TRBV11-2; D unresolved. There are 17 residues in the CDR3. The V gene's germline CDR1 is SGHAT and CDR2 FQNNGV. V was clipped by 1 base and J by 6 bases, with 19 bases between them. This CDR3 is CASSLAVSPSHGQPQHF. The CDR3 DNA reads as TGTGCCAGCAGCTTAGCAGTCAGCCCTTCACATGGTCAGCCCCAGCATTTT.

In the case of this clonotype: One junction end does not reproduce the germline sequence, and a read error may be involved. The J gene is TRBJ2-1, the V gene TRBV20-1, with TRBD1 identical over 8 bases. The CDR3 loop spans 14 amino acids. Germline CDR1 reads DFQATT; CDR2 reads SNEGSKA (reference sequence). CDR3 sequence reads: CSGRQGQSYNEQFF. The CDR3 DNA sequence: TGCAGTGGTAGACAGGGGCAATCCTACAATGAGCAGTTCTTC.

The chain uses TRBV7-9 and TRBJ2-7; D unclear. The V end lost 5 bases, the J end lost 2 bases, and 13 bases lay between the germline ends. Germline V gene sequence: CDR1 SEHNR, CDR2 FQNEAQ (reference sequence). This CDR3 is 14 amino acids long. The chain's CDR3 is CASSQLAFPYEQYF. Here the CDR3 DNA reads TGTGCCAGCAGCCAATTAGCATTCCCCTACGAGCAGTACTTC.

This clonotype showed up just a few times. The chain joins TRBV5-1 to TRBJ1-1; 7 bases agree with TRBD1. V dropped 0 bases and J dropped 11; count of bases not matched to a gene: 7. CDR1 is SGHRS, CDR2 YFSETQ, per germline. This CDR3 spans 13 amino acids. DNA for the CDR3: TGCGCCAGCAGCTTGGATCGGACAGGAGGTGCTTTCTTT. Translated: CASSLDRTGGAFF.

V and J are TRBV7-2 and TRBJ2-3; D may be TRBD2 (6 bases). Trimming shortened V by 1 base and J by 6 bases, and 14 bases separated the two germline ends. The CDR3 totals 15 residues. Germline V CDR1 and CDR2: SGHTA, FQGNSA. CDR3 nucleotide sequence: TGTGCCAGCAGCTTAGGGGACTCCCTCGGGGATACGCAGTATTTT. It specifies CASSLGDSLGDTQYF.

The chain links TRBV13 to TRBJ1-1; the D is unclear. V was trimmed by 4 bases and J by 5 bases, leaving 17 bases between them. The length of the CDR3 is 15 residues. Per the germline V gene, CDR1 is PRHDT and CDR2 is FYEKMQ (reference sequence). The DNA of the CDR3 is TGTGCCAGCAGCTCTTACAGCTCCGGGAGGACTGAAGCTTTCTTT. This sequence encodes CASSSYSSGRTEAFF.

The chain combines TRBV7-2 with TRBJ2-7; D is perhaps TRBD2 (5 bases). V was cut by 2 bases and J by 6 bases, with 20 bases left in between. Per the germline V gene, CDR1 is SGHTA and CDR2 is FQGNSA. This CDR3 is built from 16 residues. CDR3 sequence: CASSLSSPKLDPEQYF. CDR3 in DNA: TGTGCCAGCAGCTTATCTTCTCCCAAACTAGATCCCGAGCAGTACTTC.

CDR3 sequence reads: CASSFTKSGAEETQYF. The CDR3 coding sequence is TGCGCCAGCAGCTTTACCAAATCGGGGGCCGAGGAGACCCAGTACTTC. The chain links TRBV5-1 to TRBJ2-5; the D call may be TRBD1 or TRBD2 (6 bases each). CDR1 is SGHRS, CDR2 YFSETQ, per germline. This CDR3 is built from 16 residues. V gave up 2 bases and J gave up 5 bases, with 19 bases separating them.

This clonotype was observed many times. The genes are TRBV24-1 and TRBJ2-1; 8 nucleotides agree with TRBD1. In germline, CDR1 is KGHDR, CDR2 SFDVKD. CDR3 length: 18 residues. Unmatched junction bases numbered 10, after V lost 4 bases and J lost 0 bases. The CDR3 DNA follows: TGTGCCACCAGTGACCGCGACAGGGGCGCCAGCTCCTACAATGAGCAGTTCTTC. As protein: CATSDRDRGASSYNEQFF.

The rearrangement joins TRBV28 to TRBJ1-1; D is perhaps TRBD1 (6 bases). Deletions cut 8 bases from V and 5 bases from J, with 27 bases between. The CDR3 has 17 residues. Germline V gene lookup returns CDR1 MDHEN and CDR2 SYDVKM. DNA of the CDR3: TGTGCCAGCGGATTTGAGGGCGGGGGGCTAGGAGGGACTGAAGCTTTCTTT. The encoded protein is CASGFEGGGLGGTEAFF.

This clonotype was seen a few times. The chain uses TRBV20-1 and TRBJ1-5; D is ambiguous. Trimming left V 7 bases short and J 7 bases short, with 17 bases between. From germline, CDR1 is DFQATT and CDR2 SNEGSKA (reference sequence). The CDR3 sequence is 13 residues long. As DNA, the CDR3 is TGCAGTGTCACCCGGGCAGCGAGACAGCCCCAGCATTTT. Its protein product is CSVTRAARQPQHF.

A few counts support this clonotype. This chain joins TRBV6-2 or TRBV6-3 and TRBJ2-3; tentatively, D is TRBD1 (5 bases). CDR3 length: 15 amino acids. Germline values: CDR1 MNHEY, CDR2 SVGEGT. Deletions cut 2 bases from V and 3 bases from J, with 12 bases between. CDR3 loop: CASSYLWGRTDTQYF. The CDR3 DNA is TGTGCCAGCAGTTACCTTTGGGGCCGGACAGATACGCAGTATTTT.

In this sample, this clonotype turned up a few times. J is TRBJ2-1 and V is TRBV7-2; D is possibly TRBD2 (5 bases). The germline V gene encodes CDR1 SGHTA and CDR2 FQGNSA. This CDR3 comprises 15 residues. V was clipped by 3 bases and J by 2 bases, with 11 bases between them. CDR3 sequence: CASSLEAVTYNEQFF. The DNA for the CDR3 is TGTGCCAGCAGCTTGGAGGCCGTAACCTACAATGAGCAGTTCTTC.

The sample holds a few counts of this clonotype. The chain is built from TRBV12-3 or TRBV12-4 and TRBJ2-3; 10 nucleotides match TRBD1. This CDR3 comprises 13 residues. Trimming at V came to 6 bases and at J to 5 bases, leaving 2 bases not matched to a gene. CDR3 DNA: TGTGCCAGCAGCAGGGACAGGGGAGATACGCAGTATTTT. Translation gives CASSRDRGDTQYF.

This clonotype showed up just a few times. The chain joins TRBV11-2 to TRBJ2-3; possible D gene TRBD2, 5 bases. V dropped 6 bases and J dropped 4 bases, with 17 bases sitting between them. There are 15 residues in the CDR3. Germline values: CDR1 SGHAT, CDR2 FQNNGV. The CDR3 DNA sequence: TGTGCCAGCAGTCTAGTGGGTAGCGTTGCAGATACGCAGTATTTT. Its translation is CASSLVGSVADTQYF.

This chain links TRBV3-1 with TRBJ2-1, with 10 positions matching TRBD2. Trimming at V came to 1 base and at J to 7 bases, leaving 10 bases not matched to a gene. Germline V gene sequence: CDR1 LGHDT, CDR2 YNNKEL (reference sequence). The CDR3 is made up of 17 amino acids. The CDR3 is CASSQVQRGGDGNEQFF. The CDR3 DNA sequence: TGTGCCAGCAGCCAAGTACAGCGGGGGGGCGACGGGAATGAGCAGTTCTTC.

The genes are TRBV7-8 and TRBJ2-5; 9 nucleotides line up with TRBD2. The CDR3 sequence is 18 residues long. Germline V CDR1 and CDR2: SGHVS, FQNEAQ. J was trimmed by 0 bases and V by 5 bases; bases with no gene match: 13. The CDR3 spells CASSPGPSGASYQETQYF. CDR3 sequence (DNA): TGTGCCAGCAGCCCGGGCCCTAGCGGGGCTTCGTACCAAGAGACCCAGTACTTC.

The chain recombines TRBV15 with TRBJ2-1; 10 bases match TRBD1. The CDR3 length is 18 residues. Losses at the gene ends were 1 base for V and 2 bases for J; bases not matched to a gene: 8. Germline values: CDR1 LNHNV, CDR2 YYDKDF (reference sequence). In nucleotides, the CDR3 is TGTGCCACCAGCAGAGGATATCGGGGACAGGGGCCCTACAATGAGCAGTTCTTC. This gives the protein CATSRGYRGQGPYNEQFF.

This clonotype was detected a few times. V and J are TRBV3-1 and TRBJ2-4; tentatively, D is TRBD1 (7 bases). This CDR3 is built from 16 residues. V gave up 3 bases and J gave up 5 bases, with 17 bases separating them. The germline gives CDR1 LGHDT, CDR2 YNNKEL (reference sequence). CDR3 sequence reads: CASSQRQGGAQNIQYF. The CDR3 coding sequence is TGTGCCAGCAGCCAGAGACAGGGAGGAGCGCAAAACATTCAGTACTTC.

The chain joins TRBV5-1 to TRBJ2-1; no definite D call. Looked up from germline, CDR1 is SGHRS and CDR2 is YFSETQ. Trimming cost V 2 bases and J 7 bases, with 7 bases left between them. CDR3 length: 12 residues. For the CDR3, the DNA is TGCGCCAGCAGCTTCCGAAGTAATGAGCAGTTCTTC. This codes for CASSFRSNEQFF.

The chain couples TRBV11-3 to TRBJ2-3; 10 nucleotides agree with TRBD1. This CDR3 comprises 15 residues. In germline, CDR1 is SGHNT, CDR2 YENEEA. With V trimmed by 8 bases and J by 3 bases, 8 bases remained unmatched. CDR3 sequence reads: CASGRRTGGTDTQYF. The CDR3 nucleotides read TGTGCCAGCGGTCGGCGGACAGGGGGGACAGATACGCAGTATTTT.

The rearrangement joins TRBV20-1 to TRBJ1-1, with a tentative D call TRBD1 (6 bases). CDR3 length: 12 amino acids. CDR1 and CDR2 from the germline V gene are DFQATT and SNEGSKA (reference sequence). V lost 4 bases to trimming and J lost 3 bases, with 9 bases between them. CDR3 amino acids: CSATSGDTEAFF. The CDR3 bases are TGCAGTGCTACATCAGGGGACACTGAAGCTTTCTTT.

This clonotype has just a few counts. This chain links TRBV29-1 with TRBJ2-2; perhaps TRBD2 as D (5 bases). The CDR3 sequence is 13 residues long. Germline loops: CDR1 SQVTM, CDR2 ANQGSEA. The V and J ends lost 1 base and 6 bases respectively, with 9 bases between them. The CDR3 here is CSVEVGEAGELFF. CDR3 DNA: TGCAGCGTTGAAGTGGGAGAGGCCGGGGAGCTGTTTTTT.

The chain recombines TRBV7-2 with TRBJ2-3; 7 bases map to TRBD1. V dropped 1 base and J dropped 4; count of bases not matched to a gene: 8. Germline V gives CDR1 SGHTA, CDR2 FQGNSA. CDR3 length: 16 residues. In nucleotides, the CDR3 is TGTGCCAGCAGCTTAGTTCGACAGGGAGTGGCAGATACGCAGTATTTT. The encoded protein is CASSLVRQGVADTQYF.

The V and J genes are TRBV10-3 and TRBJ2-1, with 9 bases aligning to TRBD2. This CDR3 contains 15 residues. Losses at the gene ends were 3 bases for V and 5 bases for J; bases not matched to a gene: 5. Germline CDR1 and CDR2: ENHRY and SYGVKD. CDR3 amino acids: CAISESGGLNNEQFF. The CDR3 DNA is TGTGCCATCAGTGAAAGCGGGGGGCTAAACAATGAGCAGTTCTTC.